Each of the 15 T cell receptor beta chains below was sequenced from the same sample in a study of STAT5B mutations in CD4+ large granular lymphocyte leukemia. Generated by immunoSEQ multiplex PCR, the TCRdb table keeps only in-frame clones and is missing some. This table has about 32,000 clones, around four fifths appearing once. The sequenced sample consisted of CD4+ T cells from blood buffy coats. The receptors here all came from a human donor in good health.

This chain connects TRBV19 to TRBJ2-6; D perhaps matches TRBD1 (6 bases). Trimming stripped 6 bases from V and 4 bases from J, with 16 bases between. This CDR3 region has 16 residues. CDR1 is LNHDA, CDR2 SQIVND, per germline (reference sequence). The CDR3 sequence is CASRRRGALGANVLTF. As DNA, the CDR3 is TGTGCCAGTAGGCGCAGGGGTGCGTTAGGGGCCAACGTCCTGACTTTC.

The rearrangement joins TRBV6-6 to TRBJ2-7; 7 positions agree with TRBD2. Germline V gene data show CDR1 as MNHNY and CDR2 as SVGAGI (reference sequence). The junction had 7 bases not matched to a gene; V was cut back by 6 bases and J by 2 bases. The CDR3 runs 14 residues. The CDR3 protein is CASRGRADTYEQYF. The CDR3 coding sequence is TGTGCCAGCAGAGGGAGGGCCGACACCTACGAGCAGTACTTC.

V and J are TRBV5-1 and TRBJ2-5, with 9 bases aligning to TRBD1. This CDR3 contains 16 residues. Looked up from germline, CDR1 is SGHRS and CDR2 is YFSETQ. V was clipped by 5 bases and J by 7 bases; unmatched bases: 15. CDR3 region: CASSINPGQGSGTQYF. For the CDR3, the DNA is TGCGCCAGCAGTATAAACCCGGGACAGGGTTCGGGGACCCAGTACTTC.

The genes are TRBV7-2 and TRBJ2-4; D not resolved. Germline CDR1 reads SGHTA; CDR2 reads FQGNSA. Trimming took off 4 bases at V and 1 base at J, with 17 bases between the two ends. This CDR3 is 17 amino acids long. CDR3 DNA sequence: TGTGCCAGCAGCTCCAGCTGGGCAACCGGGGCCAAAAACATTCAGTACTTC. This gives the protein CASSSSWATGAKNIQYF.

This sequence joins TRBV7-9 and TRBJ2-3, with a weak D call TRBD1 (5 bases). V lost 4 bases to trimming and J lost 0 bases, with 14 bases between them. This CDR3 is built from 16 residues. From germline, CDR1 is SEHNR and CDR2 FQNEAQ (reference sequence). The CDR3 DNA reads as TGTGCCAGCAGCTGGGGCCTCGGACGTAGCACAGATACGCAGTATTTT. Encoded protein: CASSWGLGRSTDTQYF.

This clone was detected only once. The chain has TRBV2 and TRBJ1-6; D call uncertain. The CDR3 loop spans 13 amino acids. Deletions cut 1 base from V and 4 bases from J, with 2 bases between. Germline V gene data show CDR1 as SNHLY and CDR2 as FYNNEI. The CDR3 sequence: CASSEEYNSPLHF. CDR3 DNA: TGTGCCAGCAGTGAAGAGTATAATTCACCCCTCCACTTT.

This clone was seen only once. The V call is TRBV30, the J call TRBJ1-2, with D unresolved. The V gene's germline CDR1 is GTSNPN and CDR2 SVGIG (reference sequence). V was clipped by 1 base and J by 4 bases, with 22 bases between them. The CDR3 runs to 17 residues. The CDR3 DNA is TGTGCCTGGAGTGCCCTGCCGACTGGGGTTAGCCTCTATGGCTACACCTTC. Translation: CAWSALPTGVSLYGYTF.

CDR3 loop: CASSFLTGAIFYGYTF. In DNA form, the CDR3 reads TGTGCCAGCAGTTTCCTTACAGGGGCCATCTTCTATGGCTACACCTTC. The genes are TRBV27 and TRBJ1-2; 7 bases map to TRBD1. With V trimmed by 3 bases and J by 4 bases, 11 bases remained unmatched. CDR1 and CDR2 (germline): MNHEY, SMNVEV (reference sequence). There are 16 residues in the CDR3.

The gene calls are TRBV5-1 and TRBJ2-1, with D hard to call. CDR3 length: 14 amino acids. The germline V gene encodes CDR1 SGHRS and CDR2 YFSETQ. V was pared by 0 bases and J by 0 bases, with 4 bases between. The CDR3 loop is CASSLESSYNEQFF. The CDR3 bases are TGCGCCAGCAGCTTGGAAAGCTCCTACAATGAGCAGTTCTTC.

The chain employs TRBV4-2 and TRBJ1-2, with 9 nucleotides matching TRBD1. The V gene end was trimmed by 1 base and the J gene end by 8 bases; junction bases not matched to a gene: 8. The CDR3 is made up of 15 amino acids. In germline, CDR1 is LGHNA, CDR2 YNFKEQ. The CDR3 bases are TGTGCCAGCAGCCAAGTCGTGACAGGGGGTGAGGGCTACACCTTC. Amino acids: CASSQVVTGGEGYTF.

This CDR3 reads CASSQRQPPSGNTIYF. The CDR3, as DNA: TGTGCCAGCAGTCAACGACAGCCGCCTTCTGGAAACACCATATATTTT. The V call is TRBV6-4, the J call TRBJ1-3; TRBD1 is a possible D gene (5 bases). Germline V gene lookup returns CDR1 MRHNA and CDR2 SNTAGT. The CDR3 runs to 16 residues. The ends were cut back, 5 bases at V and 1 base at J, with 15 bases in the middle.

V gene TRBV7-8 combines with J gene TRBJ1-5, with a weak D call TRBD1 (5 bases). The germline gives CDR1 SGHVS, CDR2 FQNEAQ. Deletions cut 5 bases from V and 4 bases from J, with 9 bases between. This CDR3 has 13 amino acids. The CDR3: CASSRDHNQPQHF. The CDR3 DNA is TGTGCCAGCAGCCGGGACCATAATCAGCCCCAGCATTTT.

In this sample, this clone turned up once. The rearrangement links TRBV27 to TRBJ2-4, with a tentative D call TRBD1 (7 bases). Germline assignment: CDR1 MNHEY and CDR2 SMNVEV (reference sequence). V was pared by 7 bases and J by 8 bases, with 15 bases between. The CDR3 length is 13 residues. CDR3 coding DNA: TGTGCCAGCATGGCCCAGGGGGAGGACATTCAGTACTTC. Translated: CASMAQGEDIQYF.

This chain uses TRBV9 with TRBJ1-6; D not certain. The germline V gene has CDR1 SGDLS and CDR2 YYNGEE. V was trimmed by 0 bases and J by 7 bases, leaving 17 bases between them. CDR3 length equals 17 residues. DNA of the CDR3: TGTGCCAGCAGCGTAGGATACCCTGAGGTTGTCAATTCACCCCTCCACTTT. It is translated as CASSVGYPEVVNSPLHF.

Only a few counts were recorded for this clone. The CDR3 DNA reads as TGCAGCTCCAGAGGGACCGCCGGGGAGCTGTTTTTT. Its protein is CSSRGTAGELFF. The V gene is TRBV29-1, the J gene TRBJ2-2, with D perhaps matching TRBD1 or TRBD2 (5 bases each). The V gene's germline CDR1 is SQVTM and CDR2 ANQGSEA. The CDR3 contains 12 residues. V was shortened by 8 bases and J by 6 bases, with 13 bases between the two germline ends.